This T cell receptor (beta chain) is from a study of technical replicates of blood from a few donors. Clones were read by immunoSEQ multiplex PCR, and TCRdb kept only the in-frame ones, dropping some. The repertoire includes tens of thousands of clones, about 93% of them detected once, and 0.25% to 0.3% sits in the top ten. Per the germline V gene, CDR1 is GTSNPN and CDR2 is SVGIG (reference sequence). V shed 1 base and J shed 1 base, with 5 bases lying between them. This CDR3 contains 13 residues. The clonotype was recovered from a human donor in good health. Sequencing input: T cells isolated from PBMCs. The chain combines TRBV30 with TRBJ1-5, with D possibly matching TRBD1 (5 bases). CDR3 nucleotides: TGTGCCTGGAGTGGGGGCAGCAATCAGCCCCAGCATTTT. This gives the protein CAWSGGSNQPQHF. Based on the CDR3 plus reference TRBV30 and TRBJ1-5, the full variable domain is SQTIHQWPATLVQPVGSPLSLECTVEGTSNPNLYWYRQAAGRGLQLLFYSVGIGQISSEVPQNLSASRPQDRQFILSSKKLLLSDSGFYLCAWSGGSNQPQHFGDGTRLSIL.